One and the same sample provided the 24 T cell receptor beta chains below, sequenced in a study of T cells in Graves' hyperthyroidism and ophthalmopathy. RNA transcripts gave rise to amplified TCR beta CDR3 regions. HTBI primers were the set used in a first-round RT-PCR of the TCR CDR3. MiXCR, run by TCRdb on the multiplex PCR reads, gives a single entry per CDR3 protein. The sample records some 340,000 distinct CDR3 sequences, roughly an eighth being singletons. Sequenced: blood. All receptors derive from a woman in her thirties or forties with Graves' ophthalmopathy.

The rearrangement uses TRBV28 and TRBJ1-6; no clear D gene. CDR3 length: 12 residues. Trimming removed 8 bases at V and 14 bases at J, with 16 bases between. Germline loops: CDR1 MDHEN, CDR2 SYDVKM. CDR3 bases: TGTGCCAGCCGAGACTCCGGGCCGTCCCTCCACTTT. This encodes CASRDSGPSLHF.

This clonotype was detected only a few times. The J gene is TRBJ1-2, the V gene TRBV6-5; tentative D call: TRBD1 (5 bases). V dropped 2 bases and J dropped 7 bases, with 8 bases sitting between them. The CDR3 covers 12 residues. The V gene's germline CDR1 is MNHEY and CDR2 SVGAGI. The CDR3 sequence: CASSYRDGGYTF. The DNA for the CDR3 is TGTGCCAGCAGTTACCGGGACGGTGGCTACACCTTC.

Note on this clonotype: It may be a read error: a sequence one base away is much more abundant. The chain is built from TRBV27 and TRBJ2-2; 7 nucleotides match TRBD1. The V segment lost 3 bases and the J segment 2 bases; nucleotides outside the gene matches: 9. This CDR3 region has 17 residues. CDR1 is MNHEY and CDR2 is SMNVEV in the germline V gene (reference sequence). The CDR3 region has the DNA TGTGCCAGCAGTTTTAATTATCGGGACAGAAACACCGGGGAGCTGTTTTTT. It translates to CASSFNYRDRNTGELFF.

Comment on this clonotype: At one boundary the junction diverges from the germline segment, which might be a read error. V usage is TRBV19 and J usage is TRBJ2-2, with D maybe TRBD1 (6 bases). Germline CDR1 and CDR2: LNHDA and SQIVND (reference sequence). There are 15 residues in the CDR3. The CDR3 nucleotides read TGTGCCAGTAGTATTCAGGGGTCTTACACCGGGGAGCTGGTTTTT. Translating gives CASSIQGSYTGELVF.

The sample holds many counts of this clonotype. The chain joins TRBV30 to TRBJ1-2; D is uncertain. This CDR3 has 13 amino acids. Looked up from germline, CDR1 is GTSNPN and CDR2 is SVGIG (reference sequence). With 6 bases removed from V and 2 bases from J, the gap between germline ends came to 13 bases. The CDR3 bases are TGTGCCTGTTACAGCAAACTCAACTATGGCTACACCTTC. This encodes CACYSKLNYGYTF.

This clonotype has at least ten counts. The chain joins TRBV28 to TRBJ2-7, with TRBD2 as a possible D gene (7 bases). V was cut by 3 bases and J by 3 bases, with 15 bases left in between. The CDR3 totals 15 residues. Germline CDR1 reads MDHEN; CDR2 reads SYDVKM. The CDR3: CASSLGGRGSYEQYF. The DNA for the CDR3 is TGTGCCAGCAGTTTGGGGGGGCGGGGGAGCTACGAGCAGTACTTC.

Many counts were recorded for this clonotype. The V call is TRBV27, the J call TRBJ2-1, with D unclear. This CDR3 comprises 16 residues. The V gene's germline CDR1 is MNHEY and CDR2 SMNVEV (reference sequence). Trimming left V 5 bases short and J 8 bases short, with 22 bases between. DNA of the CDR3: TGTGCCAGCAGTCCCCCCCGGTTTACCGGTTTGGATGAGCAGTTCTTC. Encoded protein: CASSPPRFTGLDEQFF.

The chain uses TRBV11-1 and TRBJ2-7; 10 nucleotides agree with TRBD1. Germline trimming cut 2 bases from V and 4 bases from J; bases unmatched to any gene: 11. The CDR3 totals 17 residues. Germline CDR1 reads SGHAT; CDR2 reads FQDESV (reference sequence). The CDR3: CASSLPGGTGEIYEQYF. The CDR3 coding sequence is TGTGCCAGCAGCTTACCAGGCGGGACAGGGGAAATTTACGAGCAGTACTTC.

This clonotype was picked up many times. The chain is built from TRBV11-2 and TRBJ2-7; 7 bases agree with TRBD1. CDR3 size: 15 residues. The V gene end was trimmed by 4 bases and the J gene end by 4 bases; junction bases not matched to a gene: 10. Germline CDR1 is SGHAT and CDR2 is FQNNGV. DNA of the CDR3: TGTGCCAGCAGCTGGGGACAGACCGGTTTTTACGAGCAGTACTTC. Translation gives CASSWGQTGFYEQYF.

The rearrangement uses TRBV7-6 and TRBJ2-1; perhaps TRBD1 as D (5 bases). CDR3 length: 13 amino acids. V was clipped by 1 base and J by 10 bases, with 11 bases between them. The V gene's germline CDR1 is SGHVS and CDR2 FNYEAQ. The chain's CDR3 is CASSLVGHSEQFF. The CDR3 bases are TGTGCCAGCAGCTTAGTTGGACATTCCGAGCAGTTCTTC.

The chain uses TRBV12-3 or TRBV12-4 and TRBJ2-5, with D possibly matching TRBD1 (5 bases). The CDR3 sequence is 14 residues long. The ends were cut back, 3 bases at V and 1 base at J, with 9 bases in the middle. The CDR3 spells CASSFGHFQETQYF. The CDR3 bases are TGTGCCAGCAGTTTCGGACATTTCCAAGAGACCCAGTACTTC.

The V gene is TRBV3-1, the J gene TRBJ2-7, with D tentatively TRBD1 (5 bases). Germline V gene lookup returns CDR1 LGHDT and CDR2 YNNKEL (reference sequence). The CDR3 extends over 13 amino acids. The V and J ends lost 4 bases and 3 bases respectively, with 10 bases between them. The CDR3 region has the DNA TGTGCCAGCAGCCCCCGACAGAACTACGAGCAGTACTTC. Translation gives CASSPRQNYEQYF.

This clonotype appeared many times. The chain combines TRBV19 with TRBJ1-2; D might be TRBD1 (5 bases). The CDR3 totals 14 residues. V was pared by 3 bases and J by 4 bases, with 12 bases between. From germline, CDR1 is LNHDA and CDR2 SQIVND (reference sequence). As DNA, the CDR3 is TGTGCCAGTAGTATGGAGTCAGGGCGCTATGGCTACACCTTC. Protein sequence: CASSMESGRYGYTF.

This clonotype was detected a few times. The gene calls are TRBV19 and TRBJ2-7; tentatively, D is TRBD2 (6 bases). CDR1 is LNHDA and CDR2 is SQIVND in the germline V gene (reference sequence). V lost 3 bases and J 7 bases, leaving 19 bases between the germline ends. The length of the CDR3 is 15 residues. Written as DNA, the CDR3 is TGTGCCAGTAGTATTGGGGGGAATTACCCTATGGAGCAGTACTTC. It is translated as CASSIGGNYPMEQYF. Full variable domain (remainder filled in from reference TRBV19 and TRBJ2-7): DGGITQSPKYLFRKEGQNVTLSCEQNLNHDAMYWYRQDPGQGLRLIYYSQIVNDFQKGDIAEGYSVSREKKESFPLTVTSAQKNPTAFYLCASSIGGNYPMEQYFGPGTRLTVT.

This clonotype was observed many times. This chain connects TRBV16 to TRBJ1-4, with D uncertain. This CDR3 spans 14 amino acids. The V gene's germline CDR1 is KGHSY and CDR2 FQNENV. V gave up 3 bases and J gave up 8 bases, with 13 bases separating them. CDR3 in DNA: TGTGCCAGCAGCCAGCAACCAAGAGGAGAAAAACTGTTTTTT. This gives the protein CASSQQPRGEKLFF.

This clonotype was seen repeatedly, ten times or more. DNA for the CDR3: TGTGCCAGCACCACCTCTGTGACTCGTGAGCAGTTCTTC. Translating gives CASTTSVTREQFF. V and J are TRBV7-9 and TRBJ2-1; D is unclear. Germline V gives CDR1 SEHNR, CDR2 FQNEAQ (reference sequence). This CDR3 has 13 amino acids. The ends were cut back, 7 bases at V and 9 bases at J, with 16 bases in the middle.

In its sample, this clonotype was seen many times. The rearrangement joins TRBV6-1 to TRBJ2-5, with TRBD2 matching over 11 bases. Germline trimming cut 8 bases from V and 5 bases from J; bases unmatched to any gene: 19. From germline, CDR1 is MNHNS and CDR2 SASEGT. The CDR3 is made up of 18 amino acids. The CDR3 DNA reads TGTGCCAGCCTCAGACAGGGGTTGACTAGCGGGAACGGTGAGACCCAGTACTTC. It is translated as CASLRQGLTSGNGETQYF.

In its sample, this clonotype was seen many times. CDR3 nucleotide sequence: TGCAGTGCCAGGGACAGTACTAACTATGGCTACACCTTC. As protein: CSARDSTNYGYTF. The chain employs TRBV20-1 and TRBJ1-2, with 7 bases fitting TRBD1. The junction had 4 bases not matched to a gene; V was cut back by 6 bases and J by 0 bases. This CDR3 has 13 amino acids. The germline CDR1 and CDR2 sequences are DFQATT and SNEGSKA (reference sequence).

The CDR3 coding sequence is TGTGCCACCGGGAGGGCGCGGGGGGCTCCGACCCAGTACTTC. This encodes CATGRARGAPTQYF. J is TRBJ2-5 and V is TRBV6-1, with 8 nucleotides matching TRBD2. Trimming at V came to 10 bases and at J to 7 bases, leaving 14 bases not matched to a gene. This CDR3 spans 14 amino acids. Per the germline V gene, CDR1 is MNHNS and CDR2 is SASEGT.

This clonotype was detected ten times or more. The chain couples TRBV6-1 to TRBJ2-1, with TRBD2 identical over 10 bases. This CDR3 contains 18 residues. CDR1 and CDR2 (germline): MNHNS, SASEGT. V was clipped by 4 bases and J by 3 bases; unmatched bases: 12. The CDR3 region has the DNA TGTGCCAGCAGTGCAAAATTGGCAGGACTAGCGGTCTACAATGAGCAGTTCTTC. Protein: CASSAKLAGLAVYNEQFF.

This clonotype was recorded at least ten times. The CDR3 sequence: CASSPGTGGYNEQFF. CDR3 in DNA: TGTGCCAGCAGCCCCGGGACAGGGGGCTACAATGAGCAGTTCTTC. This chain links TRBV12-3 or TRBV12-4 with TRBJ2-1; 11 positions agree with TRBD1. The CDR3 covers 15 residues. With V trimmed by 6 bases and J by 3 bases, 4 bases remained unmatched.

This clonotype showed up just a few times. This chain connects TRBV7-9 to TRBJ1-1; D is unresolved. There are 14 residues in the CDR3. Germline-derived CDR1 and CDR2 are SEHNR and FQNEAQ (reference sequence). Trimming cost V 4 bases and J 1 base, with 10 bases left between them. The CDR3 spells CASSSTLGNTEAFF. The CDR3 nucleotides read TGTGCCAGCAGCTCAACACTGGGGAACACTGAAGCTTTCTTT. The whole variable domain, remainder taken from reference TRBV7-9 and TRBJ1-1, is DTGVSQNPRHKITKRGQNVTFRCDPISEHNRLYWYRQTLGQGPEFLTYFQNEAQLEKSRLLSDRFSAERPKGSFSTLEIQRTEQGDSAMYLCASSSTLGNTEAFFGQGTRLTVV.

This clonotype occurred many times. The V call is TRBV29-1, the J call TRBJ1-1, with 7 bases aligning to TRBD1. Germline V gene data show CDR1 as SQVTM and CDR2 as ANQGSEA. CDR3 length equals 12 residues. V gave up 7 bases and J gave up 7 bases; unmatched junction bases: 9. CDR3 protein: CSARTGISEAFF. As DNA, the CDR3 is TGCAGCGCGAGGACAGGTATTAGTGAAGCTTTCTTT. The variable domain in full, with the rest retrieved from reference TRBV29-1 and TRBJ1-1, is SAVISQKPSRDICQRGTSLTIQCQVDSQVTMMFWYRQQPGQSLTLIATANQGSEATYESGFVIDKFPISRPNLTFSTLTVSNMSPEDSSIYLCSARTGISEAFFGQGTRLTVV.

The rearrangement joins TRBV29-1 to TRBJ2-7; TRBD2 agrees at 8 bases. CDR1 and CDR2 from the germline V gene are SQVTM and ANQGSEA. The CDR3 covers 18 residues. J gave up 7 bases and V 1 base, and 21 bases lay outside the gene matches. The CDR3 sequence: CSVEVSSLAEPRSFEQYF. The CDR3 bases are TGCAGCGTTGAAGTTTCGTCACTAGCGGAGCCCAGAAGTTTTGAGCAGTACTTC.